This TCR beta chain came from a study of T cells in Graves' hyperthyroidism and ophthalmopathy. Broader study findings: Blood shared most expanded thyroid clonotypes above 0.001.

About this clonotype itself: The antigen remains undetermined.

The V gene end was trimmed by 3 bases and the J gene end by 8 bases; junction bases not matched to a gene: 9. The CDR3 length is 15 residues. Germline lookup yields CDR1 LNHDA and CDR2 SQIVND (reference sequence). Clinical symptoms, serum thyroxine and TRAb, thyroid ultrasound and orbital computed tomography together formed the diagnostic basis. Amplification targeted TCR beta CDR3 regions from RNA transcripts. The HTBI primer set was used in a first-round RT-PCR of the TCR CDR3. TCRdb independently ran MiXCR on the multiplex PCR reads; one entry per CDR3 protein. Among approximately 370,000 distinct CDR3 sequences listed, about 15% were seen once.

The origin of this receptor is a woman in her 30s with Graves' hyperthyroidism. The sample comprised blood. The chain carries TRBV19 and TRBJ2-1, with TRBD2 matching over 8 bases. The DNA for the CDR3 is TGTGCCAGTAGTATCGGGTTAAGCGGGAGCGATGAGCAGTTCTTC. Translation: CASSIGLSGSDEQFF.